Below, one TCR beta chain is given with its context. This specimen comes from a study of blood T cell repertoires in COVID-19. Assay: immunoSEQ multiplex PCR; the TCRdb copy retains only in-frame clones and omits some. The data hold around 220,000 clones, with nearly 90% observed a single time. Deletions cut 0 bases from V and 2 bases from J, with 22 bases between. The germline CDR1 and CDR2 sequences are LGHNA and YSLEER. CDR3 length: 19 residues. Specimen: peripheral blood. This TCR came from a woman aged 40 to 55 who had recovered from COVID-19. This chain links TRBV4-3 with TRBJ1-2, with D perhaps TRBD1 (5 bases). The CDR3 is CASSQDYRPNYQINYGYTF. The CDR3 DNA follows: TGCGCCAGCAGCCAAGATTACAGGCCAAATTACCAGATAAACTATGGCTACACCTTC.